This TCR beta chain was recovered during a study of control samples from healthy donors and cancer patients. The length of the CDR3 is 13 residues. CDR1 SGDLS and CDR2 YYNGEE come from the germline V gene. J gave up 0 bases and V 6 bases, and 0 bases lay outside the gene matches. Repertoires were generated with immunoSEQ multiplex PCR, while TCRdb's copy carries only in-frame clones and drops some. The sample holds about 110,000 clones, about 80% seen once. The source of this sequence is a woman aged 45-65 years in good health. The V and J genes are TRBV9 and TRBJ2-1; 7 bases agree with TRBD1. The sequenced sample consisted of blood. CDR3 in amino acids: CASNRGSYNEQFF. CDR3 DNA: TGTGCCAGCAACAGGGGCTCCTACAATGAGCAGTTCTTC.